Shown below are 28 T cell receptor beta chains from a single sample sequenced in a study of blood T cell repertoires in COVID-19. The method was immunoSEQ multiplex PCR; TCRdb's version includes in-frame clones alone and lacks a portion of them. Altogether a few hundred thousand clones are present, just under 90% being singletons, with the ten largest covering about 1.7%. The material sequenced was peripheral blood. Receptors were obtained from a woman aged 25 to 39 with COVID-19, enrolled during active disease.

The CDR3 region has the DNA TGTGCCACCAGTGATAAGGGGCAGGCCTACAATGAGCAGTTCTTC. Translation gives CATSDKGQAYNEQFF. The genes are TRBV24-1 and TRBJ2-1; D possibly corresponds to TRBD1 (5 bases). Germline-derived CDR1 and CDR2 are KGHDR and SFDVKD. The CDR3 contains 15 residues. Trimming pared 3 bases from V and 2 bases from J, leaving 10 bases between.

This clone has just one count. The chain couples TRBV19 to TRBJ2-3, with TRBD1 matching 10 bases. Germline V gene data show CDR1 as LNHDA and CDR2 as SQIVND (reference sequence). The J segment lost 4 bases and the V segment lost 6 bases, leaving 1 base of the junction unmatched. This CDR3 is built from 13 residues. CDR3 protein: CASRTGGSDTQYF. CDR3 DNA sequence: TGTGCCAGTAGGACAGGGGGCTCAGATACGCAGTATTTT.

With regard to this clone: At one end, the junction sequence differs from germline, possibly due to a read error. CDR3 in DNA: TGTGCCAGCAGTTTAACAGGGGTGAAAACTGAAGCTTTCTTT. Translating it yields CASSLTGVKTEAFF. The chain is built from TRBV28 and TRBJ1-1; 7 nucleotides agree with TRBD1. In germline, CDR1 is MDHEN, CDR2 SYDVKM. This CDR3 region has 14 residues.

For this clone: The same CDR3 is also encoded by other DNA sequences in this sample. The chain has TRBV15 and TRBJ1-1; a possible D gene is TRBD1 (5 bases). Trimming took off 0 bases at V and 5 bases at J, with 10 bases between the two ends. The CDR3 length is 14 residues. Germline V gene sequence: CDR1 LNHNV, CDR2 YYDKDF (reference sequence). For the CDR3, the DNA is TGTGCCACCAGCAGAGAAGGGGCAGGGACTGAAGCTTTCTTT. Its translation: CATSREGAGTEAFF.

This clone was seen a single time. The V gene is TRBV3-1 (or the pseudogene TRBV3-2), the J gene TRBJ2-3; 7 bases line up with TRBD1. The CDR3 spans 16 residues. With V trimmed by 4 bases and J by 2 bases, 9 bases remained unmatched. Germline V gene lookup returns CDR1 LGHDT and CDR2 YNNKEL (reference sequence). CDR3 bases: TGTGCCAGCAGCCGTCGTACAGGGGTGGTCACAGATACGCAGTATTTT. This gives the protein CASSRRTGVVTDTQYF.

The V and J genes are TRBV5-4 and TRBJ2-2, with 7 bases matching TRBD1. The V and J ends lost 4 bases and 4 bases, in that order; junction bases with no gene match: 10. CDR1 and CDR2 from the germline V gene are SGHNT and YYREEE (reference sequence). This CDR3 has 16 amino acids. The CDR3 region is CASSPFGGTATGELFF. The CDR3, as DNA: TGTGCCAGCAGCCCATTTGGTGGGACAGCCACCGGGGAGCTGTTTTTT.

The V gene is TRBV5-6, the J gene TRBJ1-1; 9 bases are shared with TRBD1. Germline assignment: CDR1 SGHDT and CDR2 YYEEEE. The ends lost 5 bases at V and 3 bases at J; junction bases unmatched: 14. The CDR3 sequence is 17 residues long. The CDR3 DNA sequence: TGTGCCAGCAGAGGACCGGGACAGGGTTTTGATCACACTGAAGCTTTCTTT. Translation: CASRGPGQGFDHTEAFF.

The CDR3 bases are TGTGCCATCAAAGGGACAGAGGTTACTGGAGGCTACACCTTC. It yields the protein CAIKGTEVTGGYTF. The chain combines TRBV10-3 with TRBJ1-2, with 7 bases fitting TRBD1. There are 14 residues in the CDR3. Germline V gives CDR1 ENHRY, CDR2 SYGVKD. V lost 7 bases, J lost 8 bases, and 13 bases stayed unmatched.

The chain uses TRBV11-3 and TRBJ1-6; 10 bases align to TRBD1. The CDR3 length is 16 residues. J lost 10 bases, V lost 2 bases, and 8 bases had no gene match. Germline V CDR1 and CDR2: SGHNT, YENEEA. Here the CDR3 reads CASSLYWTGGRSPLHF. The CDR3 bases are TGTGCCAGCAGCTTATATTGGACAGGGGGAAGATCACCCCTCCACTTT.

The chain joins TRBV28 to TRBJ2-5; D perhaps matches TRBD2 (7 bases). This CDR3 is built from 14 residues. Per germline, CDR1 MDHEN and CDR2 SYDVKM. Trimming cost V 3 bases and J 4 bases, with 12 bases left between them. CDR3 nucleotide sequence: TGTGCCAGCAGTTTTCGGGGGGCCGGAGAGACCCAGTACTTC. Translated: CASSFRGAGETQYF. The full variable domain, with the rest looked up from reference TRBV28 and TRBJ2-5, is DVKVTQSSRYLVKRTGEKVFLECVQDMDHENMFWYRQDPGLGLRLIYFSYDVKMKEKGDIPEGYSVSREKKERFSLILESASTNQTSMYLCASSFRGAGETQYFGPGTRLLVL.

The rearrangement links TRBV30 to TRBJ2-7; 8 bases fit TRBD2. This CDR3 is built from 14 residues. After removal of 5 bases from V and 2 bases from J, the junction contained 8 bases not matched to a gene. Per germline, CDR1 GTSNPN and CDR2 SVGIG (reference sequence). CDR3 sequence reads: CAWGLGGAAYEQYF. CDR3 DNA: TGTGCCTGGGGTCTCGGGGGGGCCGCCTACGAGCAGTACTTC.

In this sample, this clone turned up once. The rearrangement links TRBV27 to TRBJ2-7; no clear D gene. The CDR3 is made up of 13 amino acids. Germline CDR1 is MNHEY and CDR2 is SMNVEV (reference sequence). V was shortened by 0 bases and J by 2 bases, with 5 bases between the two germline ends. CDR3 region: CASSLSAAYEQYF. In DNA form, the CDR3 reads TGTGCCAGCAGTTTATCGGCAGCCTACGAGCAGTACTTC.

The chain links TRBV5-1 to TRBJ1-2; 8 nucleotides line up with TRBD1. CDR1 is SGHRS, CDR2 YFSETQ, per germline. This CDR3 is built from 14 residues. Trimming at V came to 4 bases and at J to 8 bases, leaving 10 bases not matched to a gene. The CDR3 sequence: CASSPGQVPGGYTF. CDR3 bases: TGCGCCAGCAGCCCGGGACAGGTTCCGGGGGGCTACACCTTC.

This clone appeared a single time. CDR3 protein: CASSKVCEAGAYEQYF. In DNA form, the CDR3 reads TGTGCCAGCAGCAAAGTTTGTGAGGCTGGGGCTTACGAGCAGTACTTC. This chain joins TRBV21-1 and TRBJ2-7; the DNA was not compared with TRBD1, the D call given in the table. TRBV21-1 is a recognized pseudogene. The CDR3 length is 16 residues.

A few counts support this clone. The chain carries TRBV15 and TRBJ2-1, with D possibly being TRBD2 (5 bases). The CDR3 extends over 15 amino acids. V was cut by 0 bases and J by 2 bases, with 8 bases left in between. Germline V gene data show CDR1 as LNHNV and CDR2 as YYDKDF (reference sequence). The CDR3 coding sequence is TGTGCCACCAGCAGAGATCCGGGGACCTACAATGAGCAGTTCTTC. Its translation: CATSRDPGTYNEQFF.

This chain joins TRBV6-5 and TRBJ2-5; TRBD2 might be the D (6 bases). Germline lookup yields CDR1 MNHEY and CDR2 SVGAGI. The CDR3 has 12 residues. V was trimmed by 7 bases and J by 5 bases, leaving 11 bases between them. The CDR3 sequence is CASNGGWETQYF. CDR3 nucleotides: TGTGCCAGCAATGGGGGGTGGGAGACCCAGTACTTC.

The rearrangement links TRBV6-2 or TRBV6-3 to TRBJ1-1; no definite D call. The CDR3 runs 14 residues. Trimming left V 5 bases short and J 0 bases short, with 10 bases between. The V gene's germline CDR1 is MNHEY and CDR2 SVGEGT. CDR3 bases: TGTGCCAGCAGTCTTAGACTGCTGAACACTGAAGCTTTCTTT. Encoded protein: CASSLRLLNTEAFF.

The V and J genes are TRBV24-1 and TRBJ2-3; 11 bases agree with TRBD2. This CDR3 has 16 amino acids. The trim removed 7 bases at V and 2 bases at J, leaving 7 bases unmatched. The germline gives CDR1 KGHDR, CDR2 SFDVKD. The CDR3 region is CATSPSSGGPTDTQYF. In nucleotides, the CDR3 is TGTGCCACCAGCCCCTCTAGCGGGGGGCCCACAGATACGCAGTATTTT.

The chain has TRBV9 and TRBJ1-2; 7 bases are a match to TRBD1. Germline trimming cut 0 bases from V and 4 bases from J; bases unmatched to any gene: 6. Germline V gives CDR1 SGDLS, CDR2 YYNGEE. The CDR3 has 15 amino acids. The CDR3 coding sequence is TGTGCCAGCAGCGTAGTTGAGGGGGCGGTCTATGGCTACACCTTC. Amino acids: CASSVVEGAVYGYTF.

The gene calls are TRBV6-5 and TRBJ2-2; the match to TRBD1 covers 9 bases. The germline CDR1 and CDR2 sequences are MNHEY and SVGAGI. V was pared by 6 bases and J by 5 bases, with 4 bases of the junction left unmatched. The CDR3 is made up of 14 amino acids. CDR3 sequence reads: CASSDRGETGELFF. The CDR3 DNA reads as TGTGCCAGCAGCGACAGGGGGGAAACCGGGGAGCTGTTTTTT.

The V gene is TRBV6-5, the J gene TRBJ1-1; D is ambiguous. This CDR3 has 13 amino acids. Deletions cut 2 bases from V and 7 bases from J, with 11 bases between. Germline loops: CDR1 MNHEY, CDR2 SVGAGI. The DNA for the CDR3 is TGTGCCAGCAGTTACACGGCGGGAGGTGAAGCTTTCTTT. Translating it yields CASSYTAGGEAFF.

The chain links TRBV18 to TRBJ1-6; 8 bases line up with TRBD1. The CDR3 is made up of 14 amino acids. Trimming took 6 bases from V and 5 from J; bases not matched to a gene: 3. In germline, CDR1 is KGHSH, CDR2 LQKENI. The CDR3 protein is CASSGQVDNSPLHF. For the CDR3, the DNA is TGTGCCAGCTCGGGACAGGTTGATAATTCACCCCTCCACTTT.

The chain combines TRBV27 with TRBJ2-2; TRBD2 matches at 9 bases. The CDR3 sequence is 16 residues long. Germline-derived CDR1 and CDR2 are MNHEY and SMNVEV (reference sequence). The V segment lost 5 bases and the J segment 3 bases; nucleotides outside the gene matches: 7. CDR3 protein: CASSERRGGYTGELFF. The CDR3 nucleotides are TGTGCCAGCAGTGAACGGCGGGGGGGCTACACCGGGGAGCTGTTTTTT.

The CDR3 nucleotides are TGCAGTGCAAGACAGGGGAATGGCTACACCTTC. Residues: CSARQGNGYTF. The chain employs TRBV20-1 and TRBJ1-2; 8 nucleotides match TRBD1. This CDR3 is 11 amino acids long. The V gene end was trimmed by 6 bases and the J gene end by 6 bases; junction bases not matched to a gene: 3. CDR1 is DFQATT, CDR2 SNEGSKA, per germline (reference sequence).

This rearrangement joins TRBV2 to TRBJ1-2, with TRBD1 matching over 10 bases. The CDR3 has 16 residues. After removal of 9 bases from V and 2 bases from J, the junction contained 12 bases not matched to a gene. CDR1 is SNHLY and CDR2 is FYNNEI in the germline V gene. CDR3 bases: TGTGCCAGGAACCGGGGGACGGGACAGGGGAACTATGGCTACACCTTC. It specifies CARNRGTGQGNYGYTF.

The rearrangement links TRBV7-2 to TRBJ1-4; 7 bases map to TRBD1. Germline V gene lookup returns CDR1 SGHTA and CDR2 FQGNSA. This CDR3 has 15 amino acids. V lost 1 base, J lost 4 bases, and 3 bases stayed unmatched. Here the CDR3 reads CASSLVGQHNEKLFF. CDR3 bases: TGTGCCAGCAGCTTAGTGGGACAGCATAATGAAAAACTGTTTTTT.

The CDR3 loop reads CASRQGLGTEAFF. The CDR3 DNA reads TGTGCCAGCCGACAGGGTTTGGGGACTGAAGCTTTCTTT. The genes are TRBV7-2 and TRBJ1-1; 7 bases agree with TRBD1. This CDR3 is built from 13 residues. Trimming removed 8 bases from V and 5 bases from J; junction bases left unmatched: 8. The germline V gene has CDR1 SGHTA and CDR2 FQGNSA.

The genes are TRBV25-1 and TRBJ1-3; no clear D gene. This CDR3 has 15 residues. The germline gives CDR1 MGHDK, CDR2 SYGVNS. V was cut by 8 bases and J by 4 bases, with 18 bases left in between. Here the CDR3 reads CASGNGRDSGNTIYF. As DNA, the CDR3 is TGTGCCAGCGGCAATGGGAGGGATAGCGGAAACACCATATATTTT.